This T cell receptor beta chain emerged from a study of shared clonotypes between healthy human individuals (TCRdb year 2020). Study-wide context: Two women and a few men aged 18 to 49 years were included in the cohort. For each donor, CD4 naive and CD4 memory were each given three plates, CD8 naive was given two plates, and CD8 memory was given one plate. To increase sequencing depth and limit assay-specific biases, different laboratories used diverse techniques to prepare libraries and sequence TCR repertoires. To estimate repertoire size and how much clonotype sharing occurs between individuals, the study deeply sequenced the blood TCR repertoires of a handful of healthy adults. Between about 0.9 and 10 billion PBMCs per donor were obtained by leukapheresis. What the study reported, not specific to this receptor: Naive subsets generally had larger estimated clonotype richness than memory subsets. Even with the large sequencing depth, rarefaction of the sorted-subset datasets indicated that sequencing was incomplete. Compared with non-shared clonotypes, clonotypes shared by all four sorted-subset donors had higher generation probabilities. Pairwise subsampling led to the expectation that sequencing depth would affect the degree of clonotype sharing among donors. Sharing across a few donors was observed for about 5% of naive CD4, around 3.5% of naive CD8, around 2.5% of memory CD4, and less than 0.45% of memory CD8 clonotypes. The small number of donors limited the genetic and exposure-history diversity represented. Sampling was restricted to blood, and TCR repertoires in tissues likely differ from the TCR repertoires found in blood.

Of note for this clone: Its target antigen remains unknown. The sample holds no much larger clone one base away, and base qualities are not on file.

Donors were healthy HIV-negative adults with no recently reported acute infections or vaccinations. Only Caucasian adults living in Nashville, Tennessee, USA were represented among the donors. Magnetic negative selection was used to enrich CD4+ T cells, after which naive cells were positively selected on CD45RA and the negative fraction became the memory subset. After blood collection by leukapheresis, PBMCs were isolated using Ficoll-Histopaque density gradient centrifugation and then cryopreserved in the vapor phase of liquid nitrogen. Purity and quantity of every magnetically sorted T cell population were checked by analytical flow cytometry. From each sorted fraction, genomic DNA was isolated and quantified by UV absorbance on a Nanodrop 2000c. V is pared back by 0 bases and J by 0 bases, with 11 bases lying between the germline termini. For CDR1 and CDR2, the germline V gene lists SQVTM and ANQGSEA. The CDR3 spans 15 residues, from the cysteine through the phenylalanine. The entry retains the CDR3 DNA only, 45 bases that are in frame from base 1.

TCR CDR3 regions were amplified from genomic DNA by multiplex PCR using the deep immunoSEQ assay. Extracted genomic DNA from each cell subset was spread evenly across all wells of several immunoSEQ 96-well plates, with each plate serving as a replicate. For sorted subsets, approximately 200 ng of genomic DNA, equivalent to tens of thousands of T cell genomes, went into each replicate PCR. The purified libraries were quantified using a Qubit 3.0 fluorometer, sized with a Bioanalyzer 2100, and then quantified again using the KAPA Library Quantification kit. Every immunoSEQ 96-well plate was sequenced on a dedicated single-read 150-cycle Illumina NextSeq 550 flow cell. Per the authors' processing: Because the immunoSEQ output held only junctional sequences and lacked quality scores, the filtering could not match the filtering applied to full-length reads. To assign V/J genes and CDR3, sequences were annotated against IMGT germline references using PyIR, a Python wrapper for IgBLAST v1.9. Any read was removed if the V/J assignment was weak (E-value above 1e-6), the CDR3 was missing, or the read contained stop codons, out-of-frame junctions, or ambiguous translated residues. V3J clonotypes were defined by identical inferred V gene, J gene, and CDR3 amino acid sequence. To compute the percentage overlap between repertoires, the number of shared unique clonotypes was divided by the size of the smaller repertoire. RTK rarefaction, the Chao1 estimator, and Recon v2.1 estimates of unobserved clonotypes were used to assess repertoire richness. For all TCRbeta clonotypes obtained by the gDNA method from a few donors, generation probabilities were computed with OLGA. Drawn from immuneACCESS, this table holds only the in-frame rearrangements with V and J called that TCRdb kept. Clones are partly lost; checked studies trace under half to an unresolved V gene and leave the rest unexplained. The V and J calls and clone size come from that table; D and trimming were worked out from the DNA. For this sample there are about 610,000 clones; around 97% appear just once. Approximately 0.057% of the sample rests with the top ten.

Sequences were obtained from naive CD4+ T cells sorted from blood. In the paper's terms, the cell subset or site label means: CD45RA+ positively selected. The sequence is built from TRBV29-1 and TRBJ1-1; TRBD1 is possibly the D segment (5 matching bases). The sequence derives from a woman under 40 in good health. The CDR3 region has the sequence CSVEDLQGMNTEAFF. In nucleotides, the sequence is TGCAGCGTTGAAGATCTTCAGGGCATGAACACTGAAGCTTTCTTT.